This T cell receptor beta chain was sequenced in a study of blood T cell repertoires in COVID-19. Assay used: immunoSEQ multiplex PCR; TCRdb lists only in-frame clones, some missing. The profile shows fewer than 600,000 clones, roughly 90% of them singletons. Germline lookup yields CDR1 LGHNA and CDR2 YNFKEQ. This CDR3 is built from 16 residues. The ends were cut back, 1 base at V and 0 bases at J, with 7 bases in the middle. The sample consisted of PBMCs or T cells enriched from blood (not recorded which). The V call is TRBV4-2, the J call TRBJ1-6; D is uncertain. The sequence came from a woman in her 40s who had recovered from COVID-19. The CDR3 region has the DNA TGTGCCAGCAGCCAAGGTGTGAGCTCCTATAATTCACCCCTCCACTTT. Protein sequence: CASSQGVSSYNSPLHF.